The present T cell receptor (beta chain) was sequenced within a study of T cell responses to AZD1222 COVID-19 vaccine. Study summary: Recipients boosted at about 4 weeks or about 12 weeks are pooled. Points from the study as a whole: Recipients of two AZD1222 doses showed rising Spike-specific TCR breadth and depth. Among spike-specific TCRs, nearly half reportedly target unmutated variant regions. Along spike, vaccine-associated CD4 TCRs were found throughout, with dominance at 160-218 and 743-854.

The CDR3 has 14 residues. Germline V gene data show CDR1 as SGHRS and CDR2 as YFSETQ. Trimming took 4 bases from V and 4 from J; bases not matched to a gene: 7. TCRdb keeps only in-frame clones here, not all; method: immunoSEQ multiplex PCR. The sample lists 170,000 or so clones, 90% to 95% seen once, with about 1% in the top ten. This clone was observed a single time. The antigen is undetermined. This TCR came from an adult in good health. The sequenced sample was peripheral blood, obtained on day 0 of AZD1222 vaccination. This chain links TRBV5-1 with TRBJ1-1; 7 nucleotides match TRBD1. CDR3 nucleotides: TGCGCCAGCAGCCAACAGGGGTCGGGCACTGAAGCTTTCTTT. It is translated as CASSQQGSGTEAFF.